The TCR beta chain described here comes from a study of cytomegalovirus exposure and HLA in healthy donors. Background on the study: Genotyping showed approximately 81% of roughly 400 donors falling in the Caucasian-associated ancestry cluster.

Trimming cost V 0 bases and J 0 bases; bases outside gene matches: 4. Germline V gene sequence: CDR1 MDHEN, CDR2 SYDVKM. The CDR3 consists of 17 residues. The donors (healthy individuals) were bone marrow donors. The table lists this clone with a few counts. The antigen is not known. PCR amplification relied on 60 Vbeta primers (plus 13 Jbeta primers). This table comes from immunoSEQ multiplex PCR, and its TCRdb copy is limited to in-frame clones, with some not included. The sample has about 160,000 clones, approximately 80% seen once; the top ten hold 2% to 2.5%. General study findings and limits: When analyzed later, a missense DCLRE1C variant was found to be linked to TCR beta V- and J-gene trimming. In a later analysis, specific HLA alleles were associated with 15,000 to 20,000 TCR beta sequences at a 0.05 false discovery rate.

V and J are TRBV28 and TRBJ1-1; the match to TRBD1 covers 10 bases. The TCR sequence derives from a man aged 45 to 65 in good health and CMV-seropositive. Sequencing was done on a sample of PBMCs. For the CDR3, the DNA is TGTGCCAGCAGTTTATGGACAGGGGGCCGATTGAACACTGAAGCTTTCTTT. Amino acids: CASSLWTGGRLNTEAFF.